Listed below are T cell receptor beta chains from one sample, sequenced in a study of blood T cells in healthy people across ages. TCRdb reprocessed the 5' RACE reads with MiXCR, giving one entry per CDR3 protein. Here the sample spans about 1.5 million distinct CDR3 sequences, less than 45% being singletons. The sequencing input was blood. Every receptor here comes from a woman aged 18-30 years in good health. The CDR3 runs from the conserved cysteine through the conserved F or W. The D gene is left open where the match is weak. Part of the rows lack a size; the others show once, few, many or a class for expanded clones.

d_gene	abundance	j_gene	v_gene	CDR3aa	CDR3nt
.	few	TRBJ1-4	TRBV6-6	CASSSATTNEKLFF	TGTGCCAGCAGTTCCGCTACAACTAATGAAAAACTGTTTTTT
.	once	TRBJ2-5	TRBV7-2	CASRLGGNQETQYF	TGTGCCAGCCGACTAGGGGGGAACCAAGAGACCCAGTACTTC
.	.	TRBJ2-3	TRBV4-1	CASSHRDEHPSTDTQYF	TGCGCCAGCAGCCACCGGGACGAGCATCCAAGCACAGATACGCAGTATTTT
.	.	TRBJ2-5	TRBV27	CASSLVGGSETQYF	TGTGCCAGCAGTTTGGTGGGTGGTTCAGAGACCCAGTACTTC
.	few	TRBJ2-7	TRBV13	CASQASGTYEQYF	TGTGCCAGCCAGGCAAGCGGAACCTACGAGCAGTACTTC
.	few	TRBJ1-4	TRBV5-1	CASSLQSVRFDEKLFF	TGCGCCAGCAGTCTACAGTCGGTTCGATTTGACGAAAAACTGTTTTTT
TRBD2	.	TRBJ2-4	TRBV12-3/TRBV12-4	CASRSHGTRTYNEQYF	TGTGCCAGCAGATCACACGGGACTAGGACCTACAATGAGCAGTACTTC
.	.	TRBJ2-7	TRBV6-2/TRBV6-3	CASSYLEYEQYF	TGTGCCAGCAGTTACTTGGAGTACGAGCAGTACTTC
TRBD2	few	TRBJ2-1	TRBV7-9	CASSFLGGLALGENEQFF	TGTGCCAGCAGCTTCCTCGGGGGACTAGCCTTGGGGGAGAATGAGCAGTTCTTC
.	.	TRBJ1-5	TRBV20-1	CSAISWDNQPQHF	TGCAGTGCTATATCGTGGGACAATCAGCCCCAGCATTTT
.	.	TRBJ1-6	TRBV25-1	CASMFGGRYNSPLHF	TGTGCCAGTATGTTCGGGGGGCGATATAATTCACCCCTCCACTTT
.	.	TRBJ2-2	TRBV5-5	CASSSGTNTGELFF	TGTGCCAGCAGTTCCGGGACCAACACCGGGGAGCTGTTTTTT
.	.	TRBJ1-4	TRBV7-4	CASKNPPQARIEKLFF	TGTGCCAGCAAAAACCCACCCCAAGCGCGAATTGAAAAACTGTTTTTT
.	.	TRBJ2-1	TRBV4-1	CASSQDRGPTRTQFF	TGCGCCAGCAGCCAAGATCGGGGACCAACACGGACCCAGTTCTTC
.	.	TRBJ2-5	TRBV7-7	CASSSSTTIGRRKETQYF	TGTGCTAGCAGCTCCTCCACAACTATCGGGAGAAGGAAAGAGACCCAGTACTTC
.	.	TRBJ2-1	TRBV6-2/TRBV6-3	CASSGRDLSYNEQFF	TGTGCCAGCAGTGGTCGGGACCTCAGCTACAATGAGCAGTTCTTC
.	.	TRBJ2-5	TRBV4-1	CASSQIGLGQETQYF	TGCGCCAGCAGCCAAATAGGGTTGGGTCAAGAGACCCAGTACTTC
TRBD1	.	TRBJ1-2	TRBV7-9	CTSSLGTGPSYGYTF	TGTACCAGCAGCTTGGGGACAGGGCCCAGCTATGGCTACACCTTC
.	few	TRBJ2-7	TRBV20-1	CSARWDTAYEQYF	TGCAGTGCTAGATGGGACACAGCCTACGAGCAGTACTTC
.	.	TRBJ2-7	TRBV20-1	CSAPPAGPSYEQYF	TGCAGTGCTCCGCCGGCGGGCCCATCCTACGAGCAGTACTTC
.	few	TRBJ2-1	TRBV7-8	CASSFVGGAYEQFF	TGTGCCAGCAGCTTCGTGGGGGGCGCTTATGAGCAGTTCTTC
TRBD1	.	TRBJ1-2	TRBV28	CAGSYGTGGVYGYTF	TGTGCCGGCAGTTACGGGACAGGGGGTGTCTATGGCTACACCTTC
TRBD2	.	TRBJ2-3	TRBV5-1	CASSPGLVQGTDTQYF	TGCGCCAGCAGCCCCGGACTAGTTCAGGGCACAGATACGCAGTATTTT
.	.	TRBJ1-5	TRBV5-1	CASSPQRPQHF	TGCGCCAGCAGCCCCCAGCGGCCCCAGCATTTT
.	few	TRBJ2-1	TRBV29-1	CSVESGISSYNEQFF	TGCAGCGTTGAATCCGGGATTAGCTCCTACAATGAGCAGTTCTTC
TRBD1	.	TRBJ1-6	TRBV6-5	CASQMAGQGNSPLHF	TGTGCCAGCCAAATGGCGGGACAGGGGAATTCACCCCTCCACTTT
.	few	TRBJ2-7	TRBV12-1	CASSFVCRAGYEQYF	TGTGCCAGCAGCTTTGTCTGCAGGGCTGGCTACGAGCAGTACTTC
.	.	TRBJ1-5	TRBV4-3	CASSQDLLSNQPQHF	TGCGCCAGCAGCCAAGACCTCCTTAGCAATCAGCCCCAGCATTTT
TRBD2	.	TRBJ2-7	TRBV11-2	CASSGGGRAGTHEQYF	TGTGCCAGCAGCGGGGGGGGACGAGCGGGGACTCACGAGCAGTACTTC
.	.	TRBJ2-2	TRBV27	CATLKFCPNTGELFF	TGTGCCACCCTAAAGTTTTGCCCGAACACCGGGGAGCTGTTTTTT
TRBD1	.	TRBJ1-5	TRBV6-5	CASGPDRGGQPQHF	TGTGCCAGCGGGCCCGACAGGGGAGGTCAGCCCCAGCATTTT
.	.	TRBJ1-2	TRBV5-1	CASSLEDGYTF	TGCGCCAGCAGCTTGGAGGATGGCTACACCTTC
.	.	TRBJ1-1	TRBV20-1	CSARKSRTGLTEAFF	TGCAGTGCTAGAAAATCCCGTACGGGATTGACTGAAGCTTTCTTT
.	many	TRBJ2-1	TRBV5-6	CASSGLQSSYNEQFF	TGTGCCAGCAGCGGGCTACAGAGCTCCTACAATGAGCAGTTCTTC
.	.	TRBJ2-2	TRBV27	CASSFGFTGELFF	TGTGCCAGCAGTTTCGGTTTCACCGGGGAGCTGTTTTTT
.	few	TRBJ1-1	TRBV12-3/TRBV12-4	CASSLRSVVGRNTEAFF	TGTGCCAGCAGTTTAAGGTCGGTAGTGGGTCGGAACACTGAAGCTTTCTTT
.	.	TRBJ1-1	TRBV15	CATGERGNTEAFF	TGTGCCACCGGGGAGAGAGGGAACACTGAAGCTTTCTTT
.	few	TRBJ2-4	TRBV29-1	CSVESAGAKNIQYF	TGCAGCGTTGAATCGGCGGGAGCCAAAAACATTCAGTACTTC
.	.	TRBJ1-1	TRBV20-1	CSALGDMIEAFF	TGCAGTGCGCTGGGGGATATGATTGAAGCTTTCTTT
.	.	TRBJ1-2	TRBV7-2	CASSSRQIVDGYTF	TGTGCCAGCAGCTCCAGACAGATAGTGGATGGCTACACCTTC
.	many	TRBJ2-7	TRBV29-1	CSVEGFPGSYEQYF	TGCAGCGTTGAAGGGTTTCCCGGTTCCTACGAGCAGTACTTC
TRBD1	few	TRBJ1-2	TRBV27	CASSLSDRARPYGYTF	TGTGCCAGCAGTTTATCCGACAGGGCTAGGCCCTATGGCTACACCTTC
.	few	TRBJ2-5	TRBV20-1	CSAHPPASFETQYF	TGCAGTGCGCACCCTCCGGCTAGTTTCGAGACCCAGTACTTC
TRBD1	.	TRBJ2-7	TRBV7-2	CASSLEGAVSEQYF	TGTGCCAGCAGCTTAGAGGGGGCTGTCTCCGAGCAGTACTTC
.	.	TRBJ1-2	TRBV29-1	CSVDPRANYGYTF	TGCAGCGTTGACCCCAGGGCTAACTATGGCTACACCTTC
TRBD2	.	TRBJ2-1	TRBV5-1	CASSLLASGIYNEQFF	TGCGCCAGCAGCTTACTCGCTAGCGGGATTTACAATGAGCAGTTCTTC
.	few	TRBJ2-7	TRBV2	CASSPPEASSYEQYF	TGTGCCAGCAGTCCCCCAGAGGCCAGCTCCTACGAGCAGTACTTC
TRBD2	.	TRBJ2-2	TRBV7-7	CASSLAGVGTGELFF	TGTGCTAGCAGCTTAGCGGGAGTCGGCACCGGGGAGCTGTTTTTT
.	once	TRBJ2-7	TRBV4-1	CASSHFRTVSSYNEQYF	TGCGCCAGCAGCCACTTCCGGACAGTTAGCTCCTACAATGAGCAGTACTTC
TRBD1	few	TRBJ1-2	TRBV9	CASSHSDRGLGYTF	TGTGCCAGCAGCCACTCTGACAGGGGGCTTGGCTACACCTTC
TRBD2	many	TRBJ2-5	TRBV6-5	CASSYSTSGQETQYF	TGTGCCAGCAGTTACTCGACTAGCGGCCAAGAGACCCAGTACTTC
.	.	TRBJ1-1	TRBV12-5	CASGLRRSTEAFF	TGTGCTAGTGGCCTCCGGAGGTCCACTGAAGCTTTCTTT
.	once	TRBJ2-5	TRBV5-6	CASSLGLEKYF	TGTGCCAGCAGCCTAGGACTGGAAAAGTACTTC
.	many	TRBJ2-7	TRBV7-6	CASSFGGLEQYF	TGTGCCAGCAGTTTTGGGGGGCTCGAGCAGTACTTC
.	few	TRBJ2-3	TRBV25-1	CASSASRVDTQYF	TGTGCCAGCAGTGCGTCCAGGGTAGATACGCAGTATTTT
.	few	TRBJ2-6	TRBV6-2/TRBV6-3	CASSYSNSGANVLTF	TGTGCCAGCAGTTACTCTAACTCTGGGGCCAACGTCCTGACTTTC
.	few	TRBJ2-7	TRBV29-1	CSVEGLEGQSYEQYF	TGCAGCGTTGAAGGTCTGGAGGGCCAATCCTACGAGCAGTACTTC